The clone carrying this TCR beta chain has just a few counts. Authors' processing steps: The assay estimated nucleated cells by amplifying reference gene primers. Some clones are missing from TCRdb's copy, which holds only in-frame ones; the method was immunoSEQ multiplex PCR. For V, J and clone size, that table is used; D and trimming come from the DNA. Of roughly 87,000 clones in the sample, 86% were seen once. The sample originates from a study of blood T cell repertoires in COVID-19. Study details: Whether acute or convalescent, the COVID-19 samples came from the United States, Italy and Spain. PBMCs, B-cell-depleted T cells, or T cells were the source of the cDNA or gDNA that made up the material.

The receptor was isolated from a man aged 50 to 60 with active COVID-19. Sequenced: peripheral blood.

The CDR3 region is CASRLRGSFYEQYF. As DNA, the CDR3 is TGTGCCAGCAGGTTAAGGGGGAGTTTCTACGAGCAGTACTTC. The chain is built from TRBV28 and TRBJ2-7, with a weak D call TRBD1 (6 bases). With 6 bases removed from V and 3 bases from J, the gap between germline ends came to 15 bases. The CDR3 consists of 14 residues. The V gene's germline CDR1 is MDHEN and CDR2 SYDVKM.